The present T cell receptor (beta chain) was sequenced within a study of cytomegalovirus exposure and HLA in healthy donors. The study's findings and limits: Later on, analysis showed that most CMV-associated TCR beta chains appeared to be HLA-restricted. Cytomegalovirus association was listed for about 170 TCR beta chains.

Notes on this clone: Its antigen is unidentified.

Germline CDR1 LGHNA, CDR2 YSLEER. The CDR3 has 14 amino acids. Deletions cut 0 bases from V and 6 bases from J, with 11 bases between. The PCR ran on 60 Vbeta and 13 Jbeta primers. Profiled with immunoSEQ multiplex PCR; TCRdb holds only in-frame clones, not every one. The sample carries roughly 200,000 clones, 79% recorded once. The specimen sequenced was PBMCs. V usage is TRBV4-3 and J usage is TRBJ1-2, with D possibly TRBD1 on 5 matching bases. The receptor was isolated from a woman aged 25-40 years in good health and CMV-seropositive. Here the CDR3 reads CASSQEQGADGYTF. Here the CDR3 DNA reads TGCGCCAGCAGCCAAGAGCAGGGCGCGGATGGCTACACCTTC.